A selection of T cell receptor beta chains follows, all from one sample in a study of tumor-infiltrating lymphocytes in glioblastoma multiforme. One entry per CDR3 protein, called by TCRdb with MiXCR from the multiplex PCR reads. The table records about 10,000 distinct CDR3 sequences, about 70% of them present only once. The sequenced sample was brain tumor tissue. The receptor set was obtained from a male donor with glioblastoma. Each CDR3 is given with its conserved first and last residue. D genes are given only for firm matches. Clone size is not always given. Where it is, it says once, few, many or a class for expanded clones.

TGTGCCAGCAGCATGACTAGCGGGAGTGTCAGCGAGCAGTACTTC CASSMTSGSVSEQYF TRBJ2-7 TRBD2 TRBV11-1 NA
TGTGCCAGCGGCCCCAGGCCCTATAGCGACTGGCAGTTCTTC CASGPRPYSDWQFF TRBJ2-1 NA TRBV6-5 NA
TGCAGTGCTAGAGATACTCGGGAGTACTACGAGCAGTACTTC CSARDTREYYEQYF TRBJ2-7 NA TRBV20-1 NA
TGTGCCAGCAGTTACGGTGGGGCGGGGACCGGGGAGCTGTTTTTT CASSYGGAGTGELFF TRBJ2-2 NA TRBV6-2/TRBV6-3 medium-sized
TGCAGTGTTAGACCCGTTTCCTGGGAGACCTATACGCAGTATTTT CSVRPVSWETYTQYF TRBJ2-3 NA TRBV20-1 NA
TGTCCCAGCCGCTCAACATCGACAGCCGCTAGCACGGATACGCAGTATTTT CPSRSTSTAASTDTQYF TRBJ2-3 NA TRBV7-9 NA
TGTGCCAGCAGTGAAATTCAGGGAATGAACACTGAAGCTTTCTTT CASSEIQGMNTEAFF TRBJ1-1 NA TRBV2 many
TGCAGTGCTAGCGAGGACATGGCAGCAGAAACGCAGTATTTT CSASEDMAAETQYF TRBJ2-3 NA TRBV20-1 NA
TGCAGTGCTAGAGTGGGAGATACGCAGTATTTT CSARVGDTQYF TRBJ2-3 NA TRBV20-1 medium-sized
TGCGCCAGCAGCCAAGACTCGGGAGCGAACACTGAAGCTTTCTTT CASSQDSGANTEAFF TRBJ1-1 NA TRBV4-1 once
TGTGCCAGCACCCCGAGCGGGGAAGCCTACGAGCAGTACTTC CASTPSGEAYEQYF TRBJ2-7 TRBD2 TRBV6-2/TRBV6-3 NA
TGTGCCACTGGGGGAGACATGAACACTGAAGTTTTCTTT CATGGDMNTEVFF TRBJ1-1 NA TRBV10-3 NA
TGTGCCAGCCGGGATGGGGCTGCTTCTACAGATACGCAGTATTTT CASRDGAASTDTQYF TRBJ2-3 NA TRBV2 NA
TGTGCCAGCAGCTCCGGCAGCAACACTGAAGCTTTCTTT CASSSGSNTEAFF TRBJ1-1 NA TRBV7-9 medium-sized
TGTGCCAACAGTTTCCCAGGGAACCAAGAGACCCAGTACTTC CANSFPGNQETQYF TRBJ2-5 NA TRBV12-3/TRBV12-4 NA
TGTGCCAGCAGTTACTCGATCCCCCTAGCGGGGGATACGCAGTATTTT CASSYSIPLAGDTQYF TRBJ2-3 TRBD2 TRBV6-6 medium-sized
TGTGCCATCAGTGAGTCAACTAGCGCATACAGTGAGCAGTTCTTC CAISESTSAYSEQFF TRBJ2-1 TRBD2 TRBV10-3 many
TGCAGTGCTAGGGCCGGGATGAGCACAGATACGCAGTATTTT CSARAGMSTDTQYF TRBJ2-3 NA TRBV20-1 once
TGTGCCAGCAGTGAAAATTCTGGGATCCCCGGGGAGCTGTTTTTT CASSENSGIPGELFF TRBJ2-2 NA TRBV6-1 NA
TGTGCCAGCAGCTTAGTTCAGGTCCGCTCTGGGGCCAACGTCCTGACTTTC CASSLVQVRSGANVLTF TRBJ2-6 NA TRBV11-2 NA
TGTGCCAGCAGTTACGGGCCGGGCTTTGGTGAGCAGGTATTC CASSYGPGFGEQVF TRBJ2-1 NA TRBV6-5 once
TGTGCCAGCAGCCTAGTCCCCACTAGCGGCACCTATAATGAGCAGTTCTTC CASSLVPTSGTYNEQFF TRBJ2-1 TRBD2 TRBV11-2 NA
TGTGCCTGGTACCAAAAGCCGGGACAGGGGTCCCTTTGGACCGGGGAGCTGTTTTTT CAWYQKPGQGSLWTGELFF TRBJ2-2 TRBD1 TRBV30 NA
TGCGCCAGCAGTGTGCCCGGGACTAGCGGGAGGAAGGACGATGAGCAGTTCTTC CASSVPGTSGRKDDEQFF TRBJ2-1 TRBD2 TRBV10-1 NA
TGTGCCAGCAGCATCGACAGGGGGATCGGGGGGCTGTTTTTT CASSIDRGIGGLFF TRBJ2-2 TRBD1 TRBV7-8 NA
TGTGCCAGCAGTTTAAGACAAGGGCAACACAATGAGCTGTTTTTC CASSLRQGQHNELFF TRBJ2-1 NA TRBV11-2 NA
TGTCCCAGCAGTGAACTGGATACGCAATATTTT CPSSELDTQYF TRBJ2-3 NA TRBV6-1 once
TGTGCCAGCAGCTTAAGCTCAGGGCTTTCCTACGAGCAGTACTTC CASSLSSGLSYEQYF TRBJ2-7 NA TRBV11-2 few
TGCGCCAGCAGCCAAATACATAGTTTGGACCAGTACTTC CASSQIHSLDQYF TRBJ2-5 NA TRBV4-1 large
TGTGCCAGCAGCCCCGGGACAGAAGAGACCCAGTACTTC CASSPGTEETQYF TRBJ2-5 TRBD1 TRBV11-1 NA
TGTGCCAGCAGTTTGACCGGAGGGGGCCATTCACCCCTCCACTTT CASSLTGGGHSPLHF TRBJ1-6 TRBD1 TRBV12-3/TRBV12-4 NA
TGCAGCATTTACAAAGGGGGTTCCACAGAAGCTTTCTTC CSIYKGGSTEAFF TRBJ1-1 NA TRBV29-1 NA